The 32 T cell receptor beta chains presented below share a single source sample, sequenced in a study of T cells in Graves' hyperthyroidism and ophthalmopathy. What was amplified from RNA transcripts were TCR beta CDR3 regions. An initial round of RT-PCR targeting the TCR CDR3 relied on the HTBI primer set. TCRdb ran MiXCR on the multiplex PCR reads and lists one entry per CDR3 protein. Of around 450,000 distinct CDR3 sequences in the sample, approximately 14% are singletons; the top ten hold around an eighth. Sequencing was done on a sample of blood. The receptors here all came from a young woman with Graves' hyperthyroidism.

The chain joins TRBV7-6 to TRBJ1-5; 7 nucleotides match TRBD1. The CDR3 has 16 amino acids. Germline lookup yields CDR1 SGHVS and CDR2 FNYEAQ. J was trimmed by 2 bases and V by 5 bases; bases with no gene match: 9. Here the CDR3 DNA reads TGTGCCAGCAGCCTCGGTTCAGGGGGTGGCAATCAGCCCCAGCATTTT. This encodes CASSLGSGGGNQPQHF.

Details on this clonotype: A read error may explain this, as a much larger clone is one base away. The chain couples TRBV20-1 to TRBJ2-7; maybe TRBD1 (6 bases). The CDR3 runs to 17 residues. Per germline, CDR1 DFQATT and CDR2 SNEGSKA (reference sequence). The ends were cut back, 3 bases at V and 4 bases at J, with 25 bases in the middle. The CDR3 sequence: CSARSSSGTNLEYEQYF. CDR3 DNA sequence: TGCAGTGCTAGGTCTAGCTCCGGGACAAATCTAGAGTACGAGCAGTACTTC.

Many counts were recorded for this clonotype. The chain couples TRBV20-1 to TRBJ1-5; the D is unclear. V was pared by 4 bases and J by 0 bases, with 13 bases between. CDR1 and CDR2 (germline): DFQATT, SNEGSKA (reference sequence). The CDR3 has 15 residues. CDR3 bases: TGCAGTGCTATAGCCTCCCGGGATAGCAATCAGCCCCAGCATTTT. This sequence encodes CSAIASRDSNQPQHF.

This clonotype was observed at least ten times. The J gene is TRBJ1-2, the V gene TRBV29-1; tentative D call: TRBD1 (5 bases). The ends were cut back, 0 bases at V and 0 bases at J, with 17 bases in the middle. Germline V lookup: CDR1 SQVTM, CDR2 ANQGSEA. The CDR3 covers 17 residues. The DNA of the CDR3 is TGCAGCGTTGAAGATCTAGGGGACCCTCAAGCTAACTATGGCTACACCTTC. Residues: CSVEDLGDPQANYGYTF.

This chain links TRBV4-2 with TRBJ2-4, with 8 positions matching TRBD2. V lost 1 base, J lost 7 bases, and 6 bases stayed unmatched. Looked up from germline, CDR1 is LGHNA and CDR2 is YNFKEQ. The CDR3 loop spans 15 amino acids. CDR3 nucleotide sequence: TGTGCCAGCAGCCAAGGACCCACGGGAGGGAACATTCAGTACTTC. This codes for CASSQGPTGGNIQYF.

The chain uses TRBV20-1 and TRBJ2-6, with a tentative D call TRBD2 (5 bases). The CDR3 length is 14 residues. Looked up from germline, CDR1 is DFQATT and CDR2 is SNEGSKA (reference sequence). Trimming stripped 6 bases from V and 9 bases from J, with 18 bases between. The CDR3: CSAASFVEVNVLTF. The CDR3 region has the DNA TGCAGTGCCGCCTCTTTTGTGGAGGTCAACGTCCTGACTTTC.

The J gene is TRBJ1-6, the V gene TRBV25-1; the match to TRBD1 covers 7 bases. With 1 base clipped from V and 7 bases from J, the junction kept 1 base outside the gene matches. CDR3 size: 14 residues. Germline V gene lookup returns CDR1 MGHDK and CDR2 SYGVNS. The chain's CDR3 is CASSESRGNSPLHF. CDR3 bases: TGTGCCAGCAGTGAATCCAGGGGGAATTCACCCCTCCACTTT. The full variable domain, in which reference TRBV25-1 and TRBJ1-6 provide the parts outside the CDR3, is EADIYQTPRYLVIGTGKKITLECSQTMGHDKMYWYQQDPGMELHLIHYSYGVNSTEKGDLSSESTVSRIRTEHFPLTLESARPSHTSQYLCASSESRGNSPLHFGNGTRLTVT.

The V call is TRBV3-1, the J call TRBJ2-3; D gene uncertain. V was shortened by 0 bases and J by 0 bases, with 10 bases between the two germline ends. Germline values: CDR1 LGHDT, CDR2 YNNKEL (reference sequence). The length of the CDR3 is 16 residues. The CDR3 DNA sequence: TGTGCCAGCAGCCAAGATATTACGGTTAGCACAGATACGCAGTATTTT. As protein: CASSQDITVSTDTQYF.

For this clonotype: A much larger clone sits a single nucleotide away, making a read error possible. This sequence joins TRBV7-2 and TRBJ2-2, with TRBD2 matching over 7 bases. Germline-derived CDR1 and CDR2 are SGHTA and FQGNSA. The CDR3 covers 17 residues. The CDR3 sequence is CASTQLGGRDYTEELFF. The CDR3 DNA follows: TGTGCCAGCACCCAATTAGGAGGCAGGGACTACACCGAGGAGCTGTTTTTT.

In this sample, this clonotype turned up a few times. The J gene is TRBJ2-1, the V gene TRBV6-6; the match to TRBD2 covers 7 bases. After removal of 0 bases from V and 0 bases from J, the junction contained 11 bases not matched to a gene. Germline values: CDR1 MNHNY, CDR2 SVGAGI (reference sequence). The CDR3 is 19 amino acids. CDR3 amino acids: CASSYSVGAGGSSYNEQFF. The DNA for the CDR3 is TGTGCCAGCAGTTACTCGGTAGGGGCTGGCGGGAGCTCCTACAATGAGCAGTTCTTC.

In this sample, this clonotype turned up a few times. The gene calls are TRBV4-3 and TRBJ2-2; 10 bases are a match to TRBD1. After removal of 2 bases from V and 4 bases from J, the junction contained 4 bases not matched to a gene. There are 16 residues in the CDR3. CDR1 is LGHNA, CDR2 YSLEER, per germline. In DNA, the CDR3 is TGCGCCAGCAGCCAACCGGGACAGGGGCCCACCGGGGAGCTGTTTTTT. It codes for CASSQPGQGPTGELFF.

This clonotype has only a few counts. The chain employs TRBV5-8 and TRBJ2-6, with D maybe TRBD1 (6 bases). This CDR3 has 16 residues. Germline CDR1 SGHTS, CDR2 YDEGEE. With 2 bases removed from V and 2 bases from J, the gap between germline ends came to 11 bases. CDR3 DNA: TGTGCCAGCAGCTTTGGGAGACAGGCTGGGGCCAACGTCCTGACTTTC. Its translation is CASSFGRQAGANVLTF.

This clonotype showed up many times. The J gene is TRBJ2-5, the V gene TRBV20-1, with 14 nucleotides matching TRBD2. The CDR3 length is 16 residues. With V trimmed by 5 bases and J by 2 bases, 7 bases remained unmatched. Germline V gives CDR1 DFQATT, CDR2 SNEGSKA (reference sequence). The CDR3 DNA is TGCAGTGCTCCGGGACTAGCGGGAGACGCACAAGAGACCCAGTACTTC. The encoded protein is CSAPGLAGDAQETQYF.

V is TRBV4-3 and J is TRBJ2-5, with 7 bases lining up with TRBD2. Germline lookup yields CDR1 LGHNA and CDR2 YSLEER. The CDR3 length is 17 residues. J lost 4 bases, V lost 4 bases, and 15 bases had no gene match. The CDR3 loop reads CASSRYTMGEGLETQYF. Written as DNA, the CDR3 is TGCGCCAGCAGCCGATATACCATGGGGGAGGGCCTAGAGACCCAGTACTTC.

The chain combines TRBV19 with TRBJ1-2, with D maybe TRBD1 (5 bases). Trimming left V 6 bases short and J 2 bases short, with 22 bases between. The CDR3 spans 17 residues. CDR1 LNHDA and CDR2 SQIVND come from the germline V gene (reference sequence). CDR3 sequence reads: CASSAIPGGGANYGYTF. The CDR3 nucleotides read TGTGCCAGTAGCGCAATCCCAGGTGGAGGGGCCAACTATGGCTACACCTTC.

This clonotype came up many times. The V and J genes are TRBV3-1 and TRBJ1-1; D is unclear. Trimming left V 1 base short and J 11 bases short, with 14 bases between. Germline CDR1 LGHDT, CDR2 YNNKEL (reference sequence). CDR3 length equals 13 residues. The CDR3 protein is CASSQVEGTWAFF. As DNA, the CDR3 is TGTGCCAGCAGCCAAGTTGAAGGAACTTGGGCTTTCTTT.

This clonotype showed up many times. J is TRBJ2-1 and V is TRBV5-1; D not certain. The CDR3 is 17 amino acids. V lost 3 bases and J lost 0, with 16 bases in between. Germline V CDR1 and CDR2: SGHRS, YFSETQ. In DNA, the CDR3 is TGCGCCAGCAGCTCCTTATTAGCCGCTAGCTCCTACAATGAGCAGTTCTTC. This gives the protein CASSSLLAASSYNEQFF.

This clonotype was seen many times. The chain couples TRBV2 to TRBJ2-2; TRBD2 aligns across 9 bases. After removal of 8 bases from V and 3 bases from J, the junction contained 7 bases not matched to a gene. Germline values: CDR1 SNHLY, CDR2 FYNNEI. This CDR3 is built from 15 residues. CDR3 sequence reads: CASGAGGPDTGELFF. The CDR3 DNA follows: TGTGCCAGCGGTGCGGGAGGGCCGGACACCGGGGAGCTGTTTTTT.

The chain uses TRBV20-1 and TRBJ2-1, with TRBD1 matching over 7 bases. The ends lost 3 bases at V and 6 bases at J; junction bases unmatched: 5. CDR3 length: 13 amino acids. Germline assignment: CDR1 DFQATT and CDR2 SNEGSKA (reference sequence). CDR3 nucleotide sequence: TGCAGTGCTAGTTTACAGGGGCCCAATGAGCAGTTCTTC. It translates to CSASLQGPNEQFF.

This clonotype has a handful of counts. One end of the junction does not line up with germline, which may come from a read error. Here the CDR3 reads CAGSYGGNQPQHF. Written as DNA, the CDR3 is TGTGCCGGCAGTTACGGCGGCAATCAGCCCCAGCATTTT. The chain joins TRBV6-5 to TRBJ1-5, with D unclear. Germline V CDR1 and CDR2: MNHEY, SVGAGI. The CDR3 has 13 amino acids.

In regard to this clonotype: This may be a read error: a much more frequent sequence differs by one nucleotide. This chain uses TRBV11-2 with TRBJ1-2, with TRBD1 matching over 7 bases. From germline, CDR1 is SGHAT and CDR2 FQNNGV. V was pared by 5 bases and J by 12 bases, with 12 bases of the junction left unmatched. The CDR3 has 13 amino acids. CDR3 nucleotide sequence: TGTGCCAGCAGCCGAGTCGGACAGGAGCTTCACACCTTC. Protein product: CASSRVGQELHTF. The full variable domain, completed using reference TRBV11-2 and TRBJ1-2, is EAGVAQSPRYKIIEKRQSVAFWCNPISGHATLYWYQQILGQGPKLLIQFQNNGVVDDSQLPKDRFSAERLKGVDSTLKIQPAKLEDSAVYLCASSRVGQELHTFGSGTRLTVV.

This clonotype occurred many times. V is TRBV2 and J is TRBJ1-5; TRBD1 aligns across 9 bases. From germline, CDR1 is SNHLY and CDR2 FYNNEI. The CDR3 has 15 amino acids. The ends lost 7 bases at V and 4 bases at J; junction bases unmatched: 8. The CDR3, as DNA: TGTGCCAGCACTCCGGACAGGGGTGCAAATCAGCCCCAGCATTTT. Its protein product is CASTPDRGANQPQHF.

In this sample, this clonotype turned up many times. This chain uses TRBV18 with TRBJ1-5; 9 bases map to TRBD1. The V gene's germline CDR1 is KGHSH and CDR2 LQKENI. The CDR3 sequence is 15 residues long. Trimming cost V 6 bases and J 5 bases; bases outside gene matches: 8. The chain's CDR3 is CASSSTGGWYQPQHF. CDR3 DNA sequence: TGTGCCAGCTCCTCGACAGGGGGTTGGTATCAGCCCCAGCATTTT.

This clonotype showed up many times. This chain connects TRBV27 to TRBJ2-3; 10 bases match TRBD2. The CDR3 is 17 amino acids. J gave up 3 bases and V 7 bases, and 13 bases lay outside the gene matches. Germline CDR1 and CDR2: MNHEY and SMNVEV (reference sequence). The DNA of the CDR3 is TGTGCCAGCAACCCCCTAGGAACTAGCGGGAAGACAGATACGCAGTATTTT. Translating it yields CASNPLGTSGKTDTQYF.

This clonotype was recorded at least ten times. The CDR3 DNA reads TGCAGTGCACCGGGACTGCCAGATACGCAGTATTTT. Its protein is CSAPGLPDTQYF. The genes are TRBV20-1 and TRBJ2-3; weak D call: TRBD2 (6 bases). The CDR3 runs to 12 residues. Trimming left V 6 bases short and J 4 bases short, with 11 bases between. Germline CDR1 reads DFQATT; CDR2 reads SNEGSKA (reference sequence).

This clonotype was recorded at least ten times. The chain has TRBV29-1 and TRBJ2-1; D is undetermined. The germline V gene encodes CDR1 SQVTM and CDR2 ANQGSEA. This CDR3 is built from 11 residues. V was clipped by 3 bases and J by 6 bases, with 6 bases between them. This CDR3 is CSVDLGNEQFF. CDR3 nucleotides: TGCAGCGTTGACCTGGGCAATGAGCAGTTCTTC.

This clonotype came up many times. The chain recombines TRBV20-1 with TRBJ1-1; D unresolved. Trimming removed 6 bases at V and 5 bases at J, with 25 bases between. The germline CDR1 and CDR2 sequences are DFQATT and SNEGSKA (reference sequence). CDR3 size: 16 residues. The chain's CDR3 is CSAEPRSGPVVTEAFF. The CDR3 DNA is TGCAGTGCCGAACCCCGCAGTGGACCTGTGGTAACTGAAGCTTTCTTT.

This clonotype has at least ten counts. This rearrangement joins TRBV20-1 to TRBJ2-1; maybe TRBD1 (5 bases). The V and J ends lost 1 base and 2 bases respectively, with 9 bases between them. The length of the CDR3 is 14 residues. CDR1 and CDR2 (germline): DFQATT, SNEGSKA (reference sequence). The CDR3 DNA reads TGCAGTGCTAGAGCTAAAGGGGCCTACAATGAGCAGTTCTTC. Translated: CSARAKGAYNEQFF.

There are many counts of this clonotype. J is TRBJ2-1 and V is TRBV20-1; a possible D gene is TRBD2 (6 bases). The CDR3 has 14 amino acids. With 2 bases removed from V and 4 bases from J, the gap between germline ends came to 12 bases. The germline CDR1 and CDR2 sequences are DFQATT and SNEGSKA (reference sequence). The CDR3: CSARKDYTYNEQFF. The DNA for the CDR3 is TGCAGTGCTAGAAAGGACTACACTTACAATGAGCAGTTCTTC.

This clonotype was recorded a few times. V gene TRBV4-2 combines with J gene TRBJ2-1; TRBD2 might be the D (5 bases). The CDR3 spans 17 residues. Trimming removed 0 bases at V and 0 bases at J, with 12 bases between. CDR1 LGHNA and CDR2 YNFKEQ come from the germline V gene. CDR3 protein: CASSQDPGYSSYNEQFF. The CDR3 nucleotides are TGTGCCAGCAGCCAAGATCCGGGGTACAGCTCCTACAATGAGCAGTTCTTC.

Concerning this clonotype itself: A much larger clone lies one base from this, so it may be a read error. The chain combines TRBV7-9 with TRBJ1-2; no definite D call. Per the germline V gene, CDR1 is SEHNR and CDR2 is FQNEAQ (reference sequence). The CDR3 has 12 amino acids. With 1 base removed from V and 4 bases from J, the gap between germline ends came to 4 bases. The CDR3 DNA follows: TGTGCCAGCAGCTTAGTGGTCTATGGCTACACCTTC. It is translated as CASSLVVYGYTF.

V gene TRBV24-1 combines with J gene TRBJ2-3; D unresolved. The CDR3 extends over 11 amino acids. Trimming cost V 2 bases and J 11 bases, with 7 bases left between them. From germline, CDR1 is KGHDR and CDR2 SFDVKD. Written as DNA, the CDR3 is TGTGCCACCAGTGATTCAGAACAGCAGTATTTT. It yields the protein CATSDSEQQYF.